A selection of T cell receptor beta chains follows, all from one sample in a study of T cell responses to AZD1222 COVID-19 vaccine. The table came from immunoSEQ multiplex PCR; TCRdb's copy has only in-frame clones and leaves some out. Seen here are some 180,000 clones, around 94% observed once, and the top ten hold around 1.5%. The sequencing used peripheral blood, collected 28 days after the second AZD1222 dose. Receptors originate from an adult who received the AZD1222 COVID-19 vaccine. Each CDR3 is given with its conserved first and last residue. The order of the fields is J gene, V gene, D gene, CDR3 protein, CDR3 DNA. D genes are given only for firm matches.

TRBJ2-1,TRBV5-4,-,CASSLDRNYHEQFF,TGTGCCAGCAGCTTGGACAGGAATTACCATGAGCAGTTCTTC
TRBJ2-1,TRBV7-8,-,CASSLFPGVNEQFF,TGTGCCAGCAGCTTATTCCCAGGGGTCAATGAGCAGTTCTTC
TRBJ1-1,TRBV30,-,CAWTNILRAKNTEAFF,TGTGCCTGGACCAACATACTCCGGGCCAAGAACACTGAAGCTTTCTTT
TRBJ1-2,TRBV7-2,TRBD1,CASSQGQGHYGYTF,TGTGCCAGCAGCCAAGGACAGGGACACTATGGCTACACCTTC
TRBJ1-2,TRBV28,-,CASRVSNANYGYTF,TGTGCCAGCAGGGTCTCCAACGCTAACTATGGCTACACCTTC
TRBJ1-1,TRBV3-1/TRBV3-2,-,CASSQDYGNTEAFF,TGTGCCAGCAGCCAAGACTATGGAAACACTGAAGCTTTCTTT
TRBJ2-1,TRBV10-2,-,CASRRGLGNNEQFF,TGCGCCAGCAGGAGGGGACTGGGGAACAATGAGCAGTTCTTC
TRBJ1-5,TRBV28,TRBD1,CASRMGQGGNQPQHF,TGTGCCAGCAGGATGGGACAGGGGGGTAATCAGCCCCAGCATTTT
TRBJ1-2,TRBV5-1,TRBD1,CASSSPAGGGYTF,TGCGCCAGCAGCTCCCCCGCAGGGGGTGGCTACACCTTC
TRBJ1-1,TRBV27,-,CATRNLRGEAFF,TGTGCCACTCGAAATCTGAGGGGTGAAGCTTTCTTT
TRBJ2-7,TRBV2,-,CASSEGQESEEQYF,TGTGCCAGCAGTGAGGGGCAGGAATCGGAGGAGCAGTACTTC
TRBJ2-2,TRBV11-3,-,CASSLTVNTGELFF,TGTGCCAGCAGCTTAACAGTGAACACCGGGGAGCTGTTTTTT
TRBJ1-1,TRBV6-5,-,CASGGRGWDTEAFF,TGTGCCAGCGGAGGACGAGGTTGGGACACTGAAGCTTTCTTT
TRBJ2-7,TRBV14,TRBD2,CASSRPGRDEQYF,TGTGCCAGCAGCCGTCCAGGGAGGGACGAGCAGTACTTC
TRBJ1-2,TRBV6-6,-,CASSQSLLGGSRNGYTF,TGTGCCAGCAGTCAATCTCTTCTGGGGGGGTCGAGGAATGGCTACACCTTC
TRBJ1-3,TRBV4-3,-,CASSRSPGSGGNTIYF,TGCGCCAGCAGCCGATCCCCGGGATCTGGTGGAAACACCATATATTTT
TRBJ2-3,TRBV11-2,TRBD2,CASSNLAGGGTDTQYF,TGTGCCAGCTCGAATTTAGCGGGGGGGGGCACAGATACGCAGTATTTT